The 14 T cell receptor beta chains given below trace back to one sample, sequenced in a study of cytomegalovirus exposure and HLA in healthy donors. The data were produced by immunoSEQ multiplex PCR, yet TCRdb's version contains in-frame clones alone and is incomplete. The sample holds about 55,000 clones, approximately 90% seen once. The source material was PBMCs. All receptors come from a man aged 18 to 30 in good health and CMV-seronegative.

This sequence joins TRBV4-1 and TRBJ2-7; TRBD2 matches 8 bases. Germline V gene sequence: CDR1 MGHRA, CDR2 YSYEKL. The V gene end was trimmed by 4 bases and the J gene end by 3 bases; junction bases not matched to a gene: 5. The CDR3 has 14 amino acids. The CDR3 bases are TGCGCCAGCAGCCCCGTAGCGGGAATCTACGAGCAGTACTTC. Its translation is CASSPVAGIYEQYF.

This chain joins TRBV7-9 and TRBJ1-4; 8 bases map to TRBD1. Germline V gene lookup returns CDR1 SEHNR and CDR2 FQNEAQ (reference sequence). Trimming took 5 bases from V and 8 from J; bases not matched to a gene: 10. The CDR3 totals 15 residues. The CDR3 region is CASSVNRGDREKLFF. DNA for the CDR3: TGTGCCAGCAGCGTGAATCGGGGGGACAGGGAAAAACTGTTTTTT. Full variable domain (remainder filled in from reference TRBV7-9 and TRBJ1-4): DTGVSQNPRHKITKRGQNVTFRCDPISEHNRLYWYRQTLGQGPEFLTYFQNEAQLEKSRLLSDRFSAERPKGSFSTLEIQRTEQGDSAMYLCASSVNRGDREKLFFGSGTQLSVL.

The rearrangement uses TRBV11-2 and TRBJ2-7; no clear D gene. CDR1 is SGHAT and CDR2 is FQNNGV in the germline V gene. The CDR3 extends over 13 amino acids. V gave up 5 bases and J gave up 3 bases, with 11 bases separating them. CDR3 in DNA: TGTGCCAGCAGCGCCGGATCTAGCTACGAGCAGTACTTC. This codes for CASSAGSSYEQYF.

The V call is TRBV5-6, the J call TRBJ2-7; 11 bases align to TRBD1. Trimming at V came to 2 bases and at J to 2 bases, leaving 3 bases not matched to a gene. The CDR3 sequence is 15 residues long. Germline-derived CDR1 and CDR2 are SGHDT and YYEEEE. CDR3 DNA: TGTGCCAGCAGCTTACCGGGACAGGGGGCCTACGAGCAGTACTTC. This sequence encodes CASSLPGQGAYEQYF.

The chain uses TRBV20-1 and TRBJ1-2; possibly TRBD1 for D (5 bases). Germline values: CDR1 DFQATT, CDR2 SNEGSKA (reference sequence). The CDR3 totals 11 residues. The V end was cut by 6 bases, the J end by 8 bases, with 13 bases between. The chain's CDR3 is CSAELRGGYTF. As DNA, the CDR3 is TGCAGTGCAGAGCTCCGGGGGGGCTACACCTTC.

The chain is built from TRBV9 and TRBJ2-7; 8 positions match TRBD2. Germline CDR1 is SGDLS and CDR2 is YYNGEE. The CDR3 sequence is 17 residues long. The V segment lost 4 bases and the J segment 0 bases; nucleotides outside the gene matches: 12. The CDR3 reads CASSPRGGVYTSYEQYF. CDR3 nucleotides: TGTGCCAGCAGCCCCCGGGGGGGGGTATACACCTCCTACGAGCAGTACTTC.

The chain uses TRBV28 and TRBJ2-1, with 12 bases aligning to TRBD2. Germline CDR1 and CDR2: MDHEN and SYDVKM. V lost 4 bases and J lost 4; bases outside the gene matches: 11. The CDR3 sequence is 18 residues long. CDR3 DNA sequence: TGTGCCAGCAGTTCACCGACTAGCGGGAGCCACCCTTACAATGAGCAGTTCTTC. It specifies CASSSPTSGSHPYNEQFF. The whole variable domain, remainder taken from reference TRBV28 and TRBJ2-1, is DVKVTQSSRYLVKRTGEKVFLECVQDMDHENMFWYRQDPGLGLRLIYFSYDVKMKEKGDIPEGYSVSREKKERFSLILESASTNQTSMYLCASSSPTSGSHPYNEQFFGPGTRLTVL.

V usage is TRBV9 and J usage is TRBJ2-3; TRBD2 matches 9 bases. V gave up 2 bases and J gave up 2 bases; unmatched junction bases: 3. Germline V gene sequence: CDR1 SGDLS, CDR2 YYNGEE. The CDR3 runs to 15 residues. CDR3 loop: CASSVLAGPTDTQYF. The CDR3 nucleotides are TGTGCCAGCAGCGTTCTAGCGGGACCCACAGATACGCAGTATTTT.

CDR3: CATPDRERRQPQHF. In DNA, the CDR3 is TGTGCCACCCCGGACAGGGAAAGGCGTCAGCCCCAGCATTTT. The V and J genes are TRBV28 and TRBJ1-5, with 8 bases aligning to TRBD1. This CDR3 has 14 residues. V dropped 10 bases and J dropped 6; count of bases not matched to a gene: 11. Germline V CDR1 and CDR2: MDHEN, SYDVKM.

The V call is TRBV11-2, the J call TRBJ1-1; D is ambiguous. Germline V gene lookup returns CDR1 SGHAT and CDR2 FQNNGV. The V end lost 1 base, the J end lost 0 bases, and 9 bases lay between the germline ends. The length of the CDR3 is 15 residues. In nucleotides, the CDR3 is TGTGCCAGCAGCTTAGCGGGCGGGATGAACACTGAAGCTTTCTTT. This gives the protein CASSLAGGMNTEAFF.

This rearrangement joins TRBV19 to TRBJ1-2; perhaps TRBD1 as D (6 bases). Trimming cost V 4 bases and J 8 bases, with 20 bases left between them. Germline-derived CDR1 and CDR2 are LNHDA and SQIVND (reference sequence). This CDR3 region has 15 residues. CDR3 residues: CASSTPLGGARGYTF. The DNA for the CDR3 is TGTGCCAGTAGTACCCCGTTGGGGGGGGCGCGGGGCTACACCTTC.

This clone is a singleton in its sample. This rearrangement joins TRBV15 to TRBJ2-5; D call uncertain. The V and J ends lost 1 base and 0 bases respectively, with 6 bases between them. The CDR3 is made up of 14 amino acids. Germline CDR1 reads LNHNV; CDR2 reads YYDKDF (reference sequence). CDR3 amino acids: CATSRGSYQETQYF. DNA of the CDR3: TGTGCCACCAGCAGAGGGAGTTACCAAGAGACCCAGTACTTC.

J is TRBJ2-1 and V is TRBV29-1, with D unclear. This CDR3 has 13 residues. V shed 8 bases and J shed 5 bases, with 16 bases lying between them. CDR1 is SQVTM, CDR2 ANQGSEA, per germline. CDR3 in amino acids: CSPVTGLHNEQFF. CDR3 coding DNA: TGCAGCCCAGTAACCGGGTTGCACAATGAGCAGTTCTTC.

The chain recombines TRBV6-1 with TRBJ1-1; 12 bases agree with TRBD1. V lost 1 base, J lost 10 bases, and 16 bases stayed unmatched. The CDR3 has 18 amino acids. Looked up from germline, CDR1 is MNHNS and CDR2 is SASEGT. The CDR3 nucleotides are TGTGCCAGCAGTGAAGGAGTTGGGGGGACAGGGGGCTTCGGCGCAGCTTTCTTT. Its translation is CASSEGVGGTGGFGAAFF.